Included here is one TCR beta chain sequence, with context. Its antigen is undetermined. This table comes from immunoSEQ multiplex PCR, and its TCRdb copy is limited to in-frame clones, with some not included. The table lists 70,000 to 90,000 clones, around 80% of them singletons, with 7.5% to 10% in the top ten. The data were taken from a study of T cells in localized non-small cell lung cancer. Study results and limitations: Uninvolved adjacent lung had the highest recorded T cell clonality, with tumor below it. Higher blood T cell density tracked longer overall survival.

The source of this sequence is a female donor older than 55 with stage I lung adenocarcinoma. Sequences were derived from peripheral blood, sampled before any cancer treatment.

The CDR3 reads CASSLADSKNIQYF. CDR3 bases: TGTGCCAGCAGCTTAGCGGACTCCAAAAACATTCAGTACTTC. This chain connects TRBV11-2 to TRBJ2-4; maybe TRBD2 (5 bases). Looked up from germline, CDR1 is SGHAT and CDR2 is FQNNGV. The CDR3 is 14 amino acids. The germline V and J ends were trimmed by 1 base and 2 bases, with 6 bases remaining between them.